These T cell receptor beta chains were read from a single sample in a study of blood T cell repertoires in COVID-19. Sequencing used immunoSEQ multiplex PCR; TCRdb keeps in-frame clones, though not all of them. The sample records about 250,000 clones, about 88% being singletons. The sample comprised PBMCs or T cells enriched from blood (not recorded which). The receptors were sampled from a woman aged 50 to 60 who had recovered from COVID-19. The CDR3 runs from the conserved cysteine through the conserved F or W. A D gene is named only where the DNA matches it firmly. The size field is filled for only some rows; it gives once, few, many or a size class.

J,V,size,D,DNA,CDR3
TRBJ1-6,TRBV2,few,TRBD1,TGTGCCACCTCGGGACAGAGGGGCCCCTATAATTCACCCCTCCACTTT,CATSGQRGPYNSPLHF
TRBJ2-3,TRBV11-3,-,-,TGTGCCAGCAGCCGTCGGGCAGGGTTAACAGATACGCAGTATTTT,CASSRRAGLTDTQYF
TRBJ2-1,TRBV19,-,TRBD2,TGTGCCAGTAGTGGACTAGCGGGAGTGATCAATGAGCAGTTCTTC,CASSGLAGVINEQFF
TRBJ2-2,TRBV9,-,-,TGTGCCAGCAAAAAGGGGACGAACACCGGGGAGCTGTTTTTT,CASKKGTNTGELFF
TRBJ2-2,TRBV9,-,-,TGTGCCAGCAGCGCCGGAGGGCCTTTGACCGGGGAGCTGTTTTTT,CASSAGGPLTGELFF
TRBJ2-7,TRBV28,-,TRBD2,TGTGCCAGCAGGGGAGCGGGAGACTACGAGCAGTACTTC,CASRGAGDYEQYF
TRBJ2-1,TRBV9,-,-,TGTGCCAGCAGCGACGGTACCGGAGTCAGCTCCTACAATGAGCAGTTCTTC,CASSDGTGVSSYNEQFF
TRBJ2-3,TRBV28,-,TRBD2,TGTGCCAGCAGTTTAGGACTAGCGGGCAGGGCGGGTACGCAGTATTTT,CASSLGLAGRAGTQYF
TRBJ2-1,TRBV27,few,TRBD2,TGTGCCAGCAGCGGCCGACTAGCGGGACTAGTGGGTGAGCAGTTCTTC,CASSGRLAGLVGEQFF
TRBJ2-7,TRBV19,-,-,TGTGCCAACCTTAAGGGGCCCTACGAGCAGTACTTC,CANLKGPYEQYF
TRBJ2-1,TRBV20-1,-,-,TGCAGTGCCCAGAGGGCAGTTGAGCAGTTCTTC,CSAQRAVEQFF
TRBJ2-7,TRBV7-9,few,-,TGTGCCAGCAGCCCAGGGTTTACCTACGAGCAGTACTTC,CASSPGFTYEQYF
TRBJ1-6,TRBV5-6,once,-,TGTGCCAGCAGCTTGTGGCAGGGGAAGTCCTCCCTCCACTTT,CASSLWQGKSSLHF
TRBJ1-6,TRBV6-5,-,-,TGTGCCAGCAGTTACTCGAGGGCCCGGACCCCAACACCCCTCCACTTT,CASSYSRARTPTPLHF
TRBJ1-6,TRBV3-1/TRBV3-2,-,-,TGTGCCAGCAGCCAAGATTTCCGTAATTCACCCCTCCACTTT,CASSQDFRNSPLHF
TRBJ2-7,TRBV28,-,-,TGTGCCAGCAGTTCCGGGACTCCAGCCTACGAGCAGTACTTC,CASSSGTPAYEQYF
TRBJ2-3,TRBV19,-,TRBD1,TGTGCCAGTAGCATGACAGGGTTCACAGATACGCAGTATTTT,CASSMTGFTDTQYF